The 29 T cell receptor beta chains reported below all come from one sample, sequenced in a study of identical twins. One entry per CDR3 protein, called by TCRdb with MiXCR from the 5' RACE reads. The sample records a few hundred thousand distinct CDR3 sequences, roughly 12% being singletons. The same sample was also studied in work on yellow fever vaccine responses in identical twins.

The sequencing input was memory (CD45RO+) T cells sorted from blood. These receptors all stem from a woman aged 18-29 years in good health.

In its sample, this clonotype was seen a few times. The chain carries TRBV7-2 and TRBJ2-3; 13 nucleotides align to TRBD2. CDR1 and CDR2 (germline): SGHTA, FQGNSA. The CDR3 length is 17 residues. J was trimmed by 3 bases and V by 5 bases; bases with no gene match: 8. Here the CDR3 reads CASSRRKGLAGTDTQYF. For the CDR3, the DNA is TGTGCCAGCAGCCGTAGAAAGGGACTAGCGGGAACAGATACGCAGTATTTT.

The chain couples TRBV19 to TRBJ2-2; 7 nucleotides align to TRBD2. The CDR3 sequence is 17 residues long. Trimming removed 6 bases from V and 0 bases from J; junction bases left unmatched: 10. From germline, CDR1 is LNHDA and CDR2 SQIVND (reference sequence). The CDR3 DNA reads TGTGCCAGTAGAAGGGCGGGAAGCGGGACGAACACCGGGGAGCTGTTTTTT. This translates into CASRRAGSGTNTGELFF.

As regards this clonotype: Possible read error: a much larger clone is one base away. This chain uses TRBV7-2 with TRBJ2-5; the D is unclear. The CDR3 contains 14 residues. Germline lookup yields CDR1 SGHTA and CDR2 FQGNSA. V lost 0 bases and J 3 bases, leaving 8 bases between the germline ends. CDR3 nucleotides: TGTGCCAGCAGCTTAGCGGCCTTGAAAGAGACCCAGTACTTC. Protein product: CASSLAALKETQYF.

At least ten counts were recorded for this clonotype. The CDR3 DNA reads TGTGCCAGCGCGGAACGGGACGAGCAGTACTTC. Translation: CASAERDEQYF. This sequence joins TRBV7-9 and TRBJ2-7; no clear D gene. Trimming pared 8 bases from V and 5 bases from J, leaving 10 bases between. Germline V lookup: CDR1 SEHNR, CDR2 FQNEAQ (reference sequence). The CDR3 runs 11 residues.

This clonotype showed up just a few times. The rearrangement uses TRBV6-1 and TRBJ1-6; TRBD1 matches at 10 bases. There are 16 residues in the CDR3. Germline loops: CDR1 MNHNS, CDR2 SASEGT. The ends lost 6 bases at V and 5 bases at J; junction bases unmatched: 7. CDR3 sequence: CASSPGQGRHNSPLHF. CDR3 nucleotides: TGTGCCAGCAGCCCGGGACAGGGGAGGCATAATTCACCCCTCCACTTT.

The chain carries TRBV18 and TRBJ2-3; 8 bases match TRBD1. The CDR3 runs 17 residues. Germline-derived CDR1 and CDR2 are KGHSH and LQKENI. Unmatched junction bases numbered 7, after V lost 2 bases and J lost 0 bases. CDR3 DNA: TGTGCCAGCTCACCAGTAGGACAGGGCCGTAGCACAGATACGCAGTATTTT. This translates into CASSPVGQGRSTDTQYF.

This clonotype was observed a handful of times. The chain is built from TRBV12-3 or TRBV12-4 and TRBJ2-1; D might be TRBD1 or TRBD2, each matching 5 bases. The CDR3 spans 13 residues. Trimming took off 2 bases at V and 12 bases at J, with 14 bases between the two ends. The CDR3 bases are TGTGCCAGCAGTTTAAGGGGAGACATGGTGCAGTTCTTC. It translates to CASSLRGDMVQFF.

For the CDR3, the DNA is TGCGCCAGCAGCCCTGGAGAGGTCTCCTACGAGCAGTACTTC. As protein: CASSPGEVSYEQYF. This chain uses TRBV4-1 with TRBJ2-7; D is unclear. Germline-derived CDR1 and CDR2 are MGHRA and YSYEKL. The CDR3 runs to 14 residues. V gave up 4 bases and J gave up 0 bases, with 10 bases separating them.

This chain connects TRBV7-2 to TRBJ2-5; 9 nucleotides match TRBD1. CDR3 length: 15 amino acids. In germline, CDR1 is SGHTA, CDR2 FQGNSA. J lost 5 bases, V lost 5 bases, and 9 bases had no gene match. In DNA form, the CDR3 reads TGTGCCAGCAGCCAGGACAGGGGCAGGGGGGAGACCCAGTACTTC. Translating it yields CASSQDRGRGETQYF.

At least ten counts were recorded for this clonotype. The V call is TRBV12-3 or TRBV12-4, the J call TRBJ2-5; the D gene is possibly TRBD1 (5 bases). CDR3 length equals 13 residues. Between the trimmed V and J ends, which lost 6 bases and 5 bases, there was a span of 13 bases. The CDR3 bases are TGTGCCAGCAGGACGACAGTGGTCGAGACCCAGTACTTC. Translating it yields CASRTTVVETQYF.

The rearrangement uses TRBV3-1 and TRBJ2-7, with 8 positions matching TRBD1. Germline trimming cut 4 bases from V and 3 bases from J; bases unmatched to any gene: 5. CDR1 is LGHDT and CDR2 is YNNKEL in the germline V gene (reference sequence). The CDR3 totals 14 residues. CDR3 loop: CASSPGQGDYEQYF. The CDR3 DNA reads as TGTGCCAGCAGCCCCGGACAGGGCGACTACGAGCAGTACTTC.

This clonotype was detected a few times. The V and J genes are TRBV6-2 or TRBV6-3 and TRBJ2-7, with 9 bases lining up with TRBD1. J lost 6 bases, V lost 6 bases, and 15 bases had no gene match. The CDR3 length is 16 residues. Germline V gene sequence: CDR1 MNHEY, CDR2 SVGEGT. CDR3 region: CASSPIRNRGHGEQYF. The CDR3 DNA reads as TGTGCCAGCAGCCCCATTCGGAACAGGGGGCATGGCGAGCAGTACTTC.

This clonotype was seen a few times. This chain joins TRBV27 and TRBJ1-2; TRBD1 might be the D (5 bases). Deletions cut 5 bases from V and 8 bases from J, with 18 bases between. Germline CDR1 is MNHEY and CDR2 is SMNVEV (reference sequence). The CDR3 is 14 amino acids. DNA for the CDR3: TGTGCCAGCAGTCCCTGGGGAGGTACAGGCGGCTACACCTTC. Protein sequence: CASSPWGGTGGYTF.

This rearrangement joins TRBV7-8 to TRBJ2-5; 10 nucleotides match TRBD2. CDR3 length: 16 amino acids. V trimming: 4 bases; J trimming: 5 bases; junction bases outside the gene matches: 10. Per germline, CDR1 SGHVS and CDR2 FQNEAQ. The DNA for the CDR3 is TGTGCCAGCAGCTCCGAGTTGGCTAGCGGGAGCGAGACCCAGTACTTC. Encoded protein: CASSSELASGSETQYF.

This clonotype was detected only a few times. This chain joins TRBV7-2 and TRBJ2-7; 8 bases agree with TRBD2. The germline CDR1 and CDR2 sequences are SGHTA and FQGNSA. V lost 5 bases, J lost 3 bases, and 15 bases stayed unmatched. The CDR3 extends over 17 amino acids. CDR3 sequence (DNA): TGTGCCAGCAGCCCACGATCAACTAGCGGAGTCTTCTACGAGCAGTACTTC. Translation: CASSPRSTSGVFYEQYF. The whole variable domain, filled in from reference TRBV7-2 and TRBJ2-7, reads GAGVSQSPSNKVTEKGKDVELRCDPISGHTALYWYRQSLGQGLEFLIYFQGNSAPDKSGLPSDRFSAERTGGSVSTLTIQRTQQEDSAVYLCASSPRSTSGVFYEQYFGPGTRLTVT.

This clonotype showed up just a few times. This chain joins TRBV6-1 and TRBJ2-7; D is undetermined. Trimming removed 6 bases from V and 2 bases from J, with 11 bases in between. CDR3 length: 13 amino acids. Germline CDR1 MNHNS, CDR2 SASEGT. This chain's CDR3 is CASRPRIAYEQYF. CDR3 in DNA: TGTGCCAGCAGACCCCGGATCGCCTACGAGCAGTACTTC.

The chain employs TRBV6-1 and TRBJ2-6; 7 bases are shared with TRBD2. The CDR3 loop spans 15 amino acids. Germline V lookup: CDR1 MNHNS, CDR2 SASEGT. The trim removed 8 bases at V and 0 bases at J, leaving 4 bases unmatched. Here the CDR3 reads CASGGDSSGANVLTF. DNA of the CDR3: TGTGCCAGCGGGGGGGATTCCTCTGGGGCCAACGTCCTGACTTTC.

This clonotype was observed a handful of times. The chain couples TRBV20-1 to TRBJ1-6; no reliable D call. V was trimmed by 0 bases and J by 8 bases, leaving 2 bases between them. In germline, CDR1 is DFQATT, CDR2 SNEGSKA (reference sequence). The CDR3 sequence is 11 residues long. The CDR3 nucleotides are TGCAGTGCTAGAGAGGATTCACCCCTCCACTTT. Its translation is CSAREDSPLHF.

V is TRBV6-5 and J is TRBJ2-7; 10 nucleotides align to TRBD1. From germline, CDR1 is MNHEY and CDR2 SVGAGI. The V and J ends lost 6 bases and 3 bases, in that order; junction bases with no gene match: 8. There are 15 residues in the CDR3. CDR3 residues: CASSYGTGDFYEQYF. In DNA, the CDR3 is TGTGCCAGCAGCTATGGGACAGGGGATTTCTACGAGCAGTACTTC.

The chain has TRBV7-8 and TRBJ1-4; D remains unclear. Trimming removed 3 bases from V and 0 bases from J, with 8 bases in between. CDR1 is SGHVS and CDR2 is FQNEAQ in the germline V gene. The CDR3 has 15 amino acids. CDR3 residues: CASSFVLATNEKLFF. CDR3 coding DNA: TGTGCCAGCAGCTTTGTACTTGCAACTAATGAAAAACTGTTTTTT.

The sample holds many counts of this clonotype. The genes are TRBV29-1 and TRBJ2-5; tentatively, D is TRBD1 or TRBD2 (5 bases each). The V end lost 6 bases, the J end lost 2 bases, and 16 bases lay between the germline ends. This CDR3 comprises 14 residues. CDR1 SQVTM and CDR2 ANQGSEA come from the germline V gene. The CDR3 region has the DNA TGCAGCGTCCGTAGAGGGGCTGGACAAGAGACCCAGTACTTC. Translated, it gives CSVRRGAGQETQYF.

This clonotype was counted only a few times. The rearrangement joins TRBV20-1 to TRBJ2-2, with D perhaps matching TRBD2 (6 bases). Between the trimmed V and J ends, which lost 6 bases and 5 bases, there was a span of 16 bases. The CDR3 extends over 14 amino acids. Germline lookup yields CDR1 DFQATT and CDR2 SNEGSKA (reference sequence). CDR3 sequence (DNA): TGCAGTGCGGGTCGGGAGCCCTTTACCGGGGAGCTGTTTTTT. Its translation is CSAGREPFTGELFF.

This clonotype was seen at least ten times. The chain links TRBV6-1 to TRBJ2-2; D is perhaps TRBD1 (5 bases). V lost 10 bases to trimming and J lost 6 bases, with 18 bases between them. The CDR3 is 14 residues long. CDR1 is MNHNS, CDR2 SASEGT, per germline. CDR3 in DNA: TGTGCCACCACCAACCACAGGATGTCCGGGGAGCTGTTTTTT. Protein: CATTNHRMSGELFF.

The gene calls are TRBV6-2 or TRBV6-3 and TRBJ2-7; TRBD2 aligns across 13 bases. The CDR3 is 16 residues long. With V trimmed by 7 bases and J by 2 bases, 8 bases remained unmatched. Germline V gives CDR1 MNHEY, CDR2 SVGEGT. CDR3 in amino acids: CASTPGLAGEAYEQYF. As DNA, the CDR3 is TGTGCCAGCACCCCCGGACTAGCGGGAGAGGCCTACGAGCAGTACTTC.

The chain has TRBV7-9 and TRBJ2-3, with TRBD2 matching over 16 bases. The junction had 8 bases not matched to a gene; V was cut back by 5 bases and J by 6 bases. From germline, CDR1 is SEHNR and CDR2 FQNEAQ (reference sequence). CDR3 length equals 17 residues. The DNA of the CDR3 is TGTGCCAGCAGCCATTCCGGGACTAGCGGGAGGGAGGATACGCAGTATTTT. This gives the protein CASSHSGTSGREDTQYF. The variable domain in full, with the rest retrieved from reference TRBV7-9 and TRBJ2-3, is DTGVSQNPRHKITKRGQNVTFRCDPISEHNRLYWYRQTLGQGPEFLTYFQNEAQLEKSRLLSDRFSAERPKGSFSTLEIQRTEQGDSAMYLCASSHSGTSGREDTQYFGPGTRLTVL.

V usage is TRBV3-1 and J usage is TRBJ1-1; D is undetermined. Trimming stripped 4 bases from V and 1 base from J, with 10 bases between. CDR3 length: 14 residues. Germline V gene sequence: CDR1 LGHDT, CDR2 YNNKEL (reference sequence). The DNA for the CDR3 is TGTGCCAGCAGCCGCCGTCCGGCGAACACTGAAGCTTTCTTT. Translating it yields CASSRRPANTEAFF.

This clonotype was seen more than once but under ten times. The chain combines TRBV7-2 with TRBJ2-6; a weak D match, TRBD2 (5 bases). Germline V gene lookup returns CDR1 SGHTA and CDR2 FQGNSA. The germline V and J ends were trimmed by 3 bases and 2 bases, with 8 bases remaining between them. The CDR3 runs to 15 residues. CDR3 sequence reads: CASSFEGPGANVLTF. The CDR3 DNA is TGTGCCAGCAGCTTTGAGGGCCCTGGGGCCAACGTCCTGACTTTC. Full variable domain (missing parts from reference TRBV7-2 and TRBJ2-6): GAGVSQSPSNKVTEKGKDVELRCDPISGHTALYWYRQSLGQGLEFLIYFQGNSAPDKSGLPSDRFSAERTGGSVSTLTIQRTQQEDSAVYLCASSFEGPGANVLTFGAGSRLTVL.

The gene calls are TRBV24-1 and TRBJ2-7; D not certain. Trimming removed 4 bases from V and 4 bases from J, with 16 bases in between. Germline lookup yields CDR1 KGHDR and CDR2 SFDVKD. This CDR3 spans 15 amino acids. The CDR3 nucleotides are TGTGCCACCAGTGACAATACAAAGGGTGGGTACGAGCAGTACTTC. Amino acid sequence: CATSDNTKGGYEQYF.

The chain is built from TRBV5-1 and TRBJ1-1, with D possibly matching TRBD1 (6 bases). Germline CDR1 SGHRS, CDR2 YFSETQ. V lost 4 bases and J lost 3, with 16 bases in between. The CDR3 totals 15 residues. DNA of the CDR3: TGCGCCAGCAGCCCAACCGGGACATTGGACACTGAAGCTTTCTTT. Encoded protein: CASSPTGTLDTEAFF. The complete variable domain, with remaining parts taken from reference TRBV5-1 and TRBJ1-1, reads KAGVTQTPRYLIKTRGQQVTLSCSPISGHRSVSWYQQTPGQGLQFLFEYFSETQRNKGNFPGRFSGRQFSNSRSEMNVSTLELGDSALYLCASSPTGTLDTEAFFGQGTRLTVV.